This T cell receptor beta chain was identified during a study of cytomegalovirus exposure and HLA in healthy donors. Across the whole study: The roughly 130 validation repertoires used the same platform as the roughly 720 first-cohort repertoires (as reported by a later analysis). Findings and caveats of the study: Reports indicated that the classifier achieved high specificity and sensitivity in diagnosing cytomegalovirus status. First-cohort TCR clusters tended to co-occur in the approximately 130 validation repertoires, a later analysis found.

Notes on this clone: Antigen: not known.

Using immunoSEQ multiplex PCR, the repertoire was profiled, and TCRdb retains in-frame clones only, with some absent. Among about 66,000 clones listed, about 97% were seen once. The CDR3 has 19 residues. CDR1 and CDR2 (germline): SEHNR, FQNEAQ (reference sequence). After removal of 6 bases from V and 3 bases from J, the junction contained 12 bases not matched to a gene. The sequence was collected from a woman aged 18-30 years in good health and CMV-seropositive. What was sequenced was PBMCs. The J gene is TRBJ2-3, the V gene TRBV7-9, with 16 bases matching TRBD2. The CDR3 reads CASRDPGLAGGPGTDTQYF. The CDR3 nucleotides read TGTGCCAGCAGGGATCCGGGACTAGCGGGAGGGCCTGGAACAGATACGCAGTATTTT. The whole variable domain, filled in from reference TRBV7-9 and TRBJ2-3, reads DTGVSQNPRHKITKRGQNVTFRCDPISEHNRLYWYRQTLGQGPEFLTYFQNEAQLEKSRLLSDRFSAERPKGSFSTLEIQRTEQGDSAMYLCASRDPGLAGGPGTDTQYFGPGTRLTVL.